This T cell receptor beta chain appears in the sequencing data of a study of Ad26.COV2.S vaccination and SARS-CoV-2 variants. Produced via immunoSEQ multiplex PCR; TCRdb's table is partial and in-frame only. The sample has around 320,000 clones, more than 75% seen once. CDR1 and CDR2 (germline): SGDLS, YYNGEE. The CDR3 is made up of 13 amino acids. Trimming took 0 bases from V and 4 from J, leaving 7 bases between them. Details on this clone: Within the sample, other DNA sequences also encode this same CDR3.

The treatment is: roughly 19 received Ad26.COV2.S at low or high dose, single or two shots; about 5 received placebo; per-sample allocation not given. After the first vaccine or placebo injection, samples were drawn on day 63. The sequence was obtained from a person aged 18 to 65 who received the Ad26.COV2.S COVID-19 vaccine or a placebo. This sequence joins TRBV9 and TRBJ1-2, with D unresolved. The source material was peripheral blood, sampled in a trial of Ad26.COV2.S vaccine versus placebo. CDR3 sequence: CASSVGSRYGYTF. The CDR3 nucleotides are TGTGCCAGCAGCGTAGGGTCCCGCTATGGCTACACCTTC.